This TCR beta chain was profiled in a study of blood T cell repertoires in COVID-19. Trimming took 3 bases from V and 2 from J; bases not matched to a gene: 10. The CDR3 has 17 residues. Germline V CDR1 and CDR2: SGHNT, YYREEE (reference sequence). As processed by the authors: Scientists estimated how many nucleated cells there were by amplifying reference gene primers. TCRdb's copy holds only in-frame clones and misses some; the assay was immunoSEQ multiplex PCR. That table is the source of V, J and clone size, and D and trimming were worked out from the DNA. The profile shows roughly 77,000 clones, around 89% of them singletons.

This TCR was sampled from a woman of 80 years or more with active COVID-19. Sequencing was performed on peripheral blood. This chain joins TRBV5-4 and TRBJ1-1; 10 bases agree with TRBD1. CDR3 in amino acids: CASSSGQGNLLNTEAFF. CDR3 coding DNA: TGTGCCAGCAGCTCGGGACAGGGGAACCTATTAAACACTGAAGCTTTCTTT. Full variable domain (rest looked up from reference TRBV5-4 and TRBJ1-1): ETGVTQSPTHLIKTRGQQVTLRCSSQSGHNTVSWYQQALGQGPQFIFQYYREEENGRGNFPPRFSGLQFPNYSSELNVNALELDDSALYLCASSSGQGNLLNTEAFFGQGTRLTVV.